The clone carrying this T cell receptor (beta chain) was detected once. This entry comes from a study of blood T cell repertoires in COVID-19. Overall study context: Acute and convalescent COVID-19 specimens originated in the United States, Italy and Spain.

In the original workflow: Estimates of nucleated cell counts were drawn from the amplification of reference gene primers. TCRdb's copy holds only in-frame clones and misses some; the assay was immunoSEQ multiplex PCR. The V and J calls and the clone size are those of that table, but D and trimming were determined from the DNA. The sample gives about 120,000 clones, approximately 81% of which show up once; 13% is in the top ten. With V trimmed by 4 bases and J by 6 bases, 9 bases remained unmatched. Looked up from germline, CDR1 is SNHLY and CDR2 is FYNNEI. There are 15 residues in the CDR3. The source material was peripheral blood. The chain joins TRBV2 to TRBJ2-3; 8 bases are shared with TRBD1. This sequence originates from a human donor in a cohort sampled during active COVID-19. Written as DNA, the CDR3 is TGTGCCAGCAGTGTCGACAGGGGATCCAAGGATACGCAGTATTTT. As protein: CASSVDRGSKDTQYF.